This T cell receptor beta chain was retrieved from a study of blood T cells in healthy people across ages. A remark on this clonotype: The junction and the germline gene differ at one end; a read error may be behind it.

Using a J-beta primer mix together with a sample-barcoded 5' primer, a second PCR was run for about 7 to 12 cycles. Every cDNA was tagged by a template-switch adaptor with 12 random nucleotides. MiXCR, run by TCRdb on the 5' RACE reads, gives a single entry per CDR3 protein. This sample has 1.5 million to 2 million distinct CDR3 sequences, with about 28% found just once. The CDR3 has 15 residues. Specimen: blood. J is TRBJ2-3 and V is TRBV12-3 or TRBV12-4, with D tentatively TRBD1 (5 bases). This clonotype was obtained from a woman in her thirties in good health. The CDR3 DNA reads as TGTGCCAGCAGTTTTCGGGCAGGGAACACAGATGCGCAGTATTTT. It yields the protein CASSFRAGNTDAQYF.